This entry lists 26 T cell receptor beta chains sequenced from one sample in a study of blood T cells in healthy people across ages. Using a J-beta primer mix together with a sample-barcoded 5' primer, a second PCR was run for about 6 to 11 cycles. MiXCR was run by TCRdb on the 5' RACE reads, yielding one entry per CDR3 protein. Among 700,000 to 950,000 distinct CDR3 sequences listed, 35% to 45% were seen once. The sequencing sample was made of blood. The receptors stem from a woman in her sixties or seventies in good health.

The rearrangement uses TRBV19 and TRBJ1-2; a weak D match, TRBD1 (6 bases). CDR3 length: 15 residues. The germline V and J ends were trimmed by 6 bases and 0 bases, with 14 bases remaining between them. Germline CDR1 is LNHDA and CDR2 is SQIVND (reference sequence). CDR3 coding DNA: TGTGCCAGTAGCACCTCAGGGGCGACTAACTATGGCTACACCTTC. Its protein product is CASSTSGATNYGYTF.

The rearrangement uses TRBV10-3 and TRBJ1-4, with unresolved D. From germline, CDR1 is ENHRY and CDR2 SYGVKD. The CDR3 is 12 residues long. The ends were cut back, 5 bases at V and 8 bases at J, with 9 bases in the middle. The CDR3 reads CAISSSGEKLFF. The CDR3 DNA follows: TGTGCCATCAGTTCGTCGGGGGAAAAACTGTTTTTT.

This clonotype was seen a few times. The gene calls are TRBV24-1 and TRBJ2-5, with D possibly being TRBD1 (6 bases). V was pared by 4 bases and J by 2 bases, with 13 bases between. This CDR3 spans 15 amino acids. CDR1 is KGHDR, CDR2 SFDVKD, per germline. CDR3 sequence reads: CATSDSTGLQETQYF. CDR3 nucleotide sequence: TGTGCCACCAGTGACTCGACAGGTTTGCAAGAGACCCAGTACTTC.

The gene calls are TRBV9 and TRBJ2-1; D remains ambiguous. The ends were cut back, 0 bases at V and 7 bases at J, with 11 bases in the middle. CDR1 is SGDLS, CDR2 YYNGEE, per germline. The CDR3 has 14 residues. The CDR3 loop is CASSVATEANEQFF. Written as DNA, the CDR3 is TGTGCCAGCAGCGTAGCCACCGAGGCTAATGAGCAGTTCTTC. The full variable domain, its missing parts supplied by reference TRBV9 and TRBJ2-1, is DSGVTQTPKHLITATGQRVTLRCSPRSGDLSVYWYQQSLDQGLQFLIQYYNGEERAKGNILERFSAQQFPDLHSELNLSSLELGDSALYFCASSVATEANEQFFGPGTRLTVL.

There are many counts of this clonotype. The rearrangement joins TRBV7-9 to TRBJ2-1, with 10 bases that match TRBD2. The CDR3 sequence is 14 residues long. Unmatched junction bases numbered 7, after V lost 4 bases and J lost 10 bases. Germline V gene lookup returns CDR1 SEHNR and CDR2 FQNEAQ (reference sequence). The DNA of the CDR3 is TGTGCCAGCAGCTGGAAGCGGGGGGGCCGAGAGCAGTTCTTC. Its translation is CASSWKRGGREQFF.

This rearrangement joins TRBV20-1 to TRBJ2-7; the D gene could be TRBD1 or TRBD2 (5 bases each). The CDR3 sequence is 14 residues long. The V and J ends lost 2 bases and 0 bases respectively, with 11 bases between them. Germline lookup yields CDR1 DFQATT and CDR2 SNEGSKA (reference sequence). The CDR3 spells CSARSRENSYEQYF. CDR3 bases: TGCAGTGCTAGAAGCAGGGAGAACTCCTACGAGCAGTACTTC.

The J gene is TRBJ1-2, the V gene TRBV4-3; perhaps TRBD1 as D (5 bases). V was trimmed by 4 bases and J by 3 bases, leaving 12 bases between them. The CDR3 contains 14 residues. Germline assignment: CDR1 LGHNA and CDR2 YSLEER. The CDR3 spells CASSRKRGDYGYTF. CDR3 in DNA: TGCGCCAGCAGCCGCAAACGGGGGGACTATGGCTACACCTTC.

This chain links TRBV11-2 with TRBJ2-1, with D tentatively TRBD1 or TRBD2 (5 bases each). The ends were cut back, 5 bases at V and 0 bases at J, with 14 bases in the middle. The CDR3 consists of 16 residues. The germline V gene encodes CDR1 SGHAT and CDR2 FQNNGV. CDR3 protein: CASSPPRGGSYNEQFF. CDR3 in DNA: TGTGCCAGCAGCCCACCACGGGGCGGCTCCTACAATGAGCAGTTCTTC.

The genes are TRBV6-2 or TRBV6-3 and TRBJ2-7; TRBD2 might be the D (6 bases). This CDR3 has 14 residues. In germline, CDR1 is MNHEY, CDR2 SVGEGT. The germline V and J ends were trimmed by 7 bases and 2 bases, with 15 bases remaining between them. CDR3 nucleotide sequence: TGTGCCAGCATTCCCGGGGGACGGCCCTACGAGCAGTACTTC. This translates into CASIPGGRPYEQYF.

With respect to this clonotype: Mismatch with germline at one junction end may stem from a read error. The CDR3 DNA is TGTGCCAGCACCTACCAGGGGGCGAACACTGATGCTTTCTTT. The encoded protein is CASTYQGANTDAFF. The chain links TRBV6-6 to TRBJ1-1, with 8 bases matching TRBD1. Looked up from germline, CDR1 is MNHNY and CDR2 is SVGAGI (reference sequence). The CDR3 sequence is 14 residues long.

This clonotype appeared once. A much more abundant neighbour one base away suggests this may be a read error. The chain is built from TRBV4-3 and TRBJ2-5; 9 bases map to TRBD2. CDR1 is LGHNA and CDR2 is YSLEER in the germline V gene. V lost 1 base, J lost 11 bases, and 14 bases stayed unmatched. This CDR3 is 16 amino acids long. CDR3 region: CASSQGLAGKYNEQYF. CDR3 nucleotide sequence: TGCGCCAGCAGCCAAGGGCTAGCGGGGAAATACAATGAGCAGTACTTC.

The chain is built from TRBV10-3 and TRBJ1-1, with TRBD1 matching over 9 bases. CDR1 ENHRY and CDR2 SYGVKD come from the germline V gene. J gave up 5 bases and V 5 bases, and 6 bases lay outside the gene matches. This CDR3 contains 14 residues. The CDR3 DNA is TGTGCCATCAGTTCACAGGGGGCAGGGACTGAAGCTTTCTTT. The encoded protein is CAISSQGAGTEAFF.

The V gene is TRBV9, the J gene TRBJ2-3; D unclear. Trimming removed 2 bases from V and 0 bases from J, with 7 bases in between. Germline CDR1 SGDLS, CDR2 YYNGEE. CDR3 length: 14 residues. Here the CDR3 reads CASSVITSTDTQYF. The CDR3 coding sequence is TGTGCCAGCAGCGTCATTACTAGCACAGATACGCAGTATTTT.

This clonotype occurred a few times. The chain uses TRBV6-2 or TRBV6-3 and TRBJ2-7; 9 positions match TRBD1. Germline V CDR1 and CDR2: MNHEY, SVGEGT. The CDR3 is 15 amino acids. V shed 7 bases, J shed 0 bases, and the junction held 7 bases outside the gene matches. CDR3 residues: CASNQQGAGSYEQYF. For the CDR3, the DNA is TGTGCCAGCAATCAACAGGGGGCTGGCTCCTACGAGCAGTACTTC.

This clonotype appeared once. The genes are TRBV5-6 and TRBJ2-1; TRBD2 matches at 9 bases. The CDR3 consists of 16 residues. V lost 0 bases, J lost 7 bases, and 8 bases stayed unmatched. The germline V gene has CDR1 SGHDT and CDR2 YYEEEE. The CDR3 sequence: CASSLVGLAGSNEQFF. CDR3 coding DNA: TGTGCCAGCAGCTTGGTTGGGCTAGCGGGAAGTAATGAGCAGTTCTTC. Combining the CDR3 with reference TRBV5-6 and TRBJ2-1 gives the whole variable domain DAGVTQSPTHLIKTRGQQVTLRCSPKSGHDTVSWYQQALGQGPQFIFQYYEEEERQRGNFPDRFSGHQFPNYSSELNVNALLLGDSALYLCASSLVGLAGSNEQFFGPGTRLTVL.

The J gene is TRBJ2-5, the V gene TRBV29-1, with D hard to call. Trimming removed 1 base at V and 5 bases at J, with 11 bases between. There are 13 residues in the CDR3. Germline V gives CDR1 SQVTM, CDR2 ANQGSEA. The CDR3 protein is CSVEVIPGETQYF. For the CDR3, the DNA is TGCAGCGTTGAAGTGATACCGGGCGAGACCCAGTACTTC. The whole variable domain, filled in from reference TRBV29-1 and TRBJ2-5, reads SAVISQKPSRDICQRGTSLTIQCQVDSQVTMMFWYRQQPGQSLTLIATANQGSEATYESGFVIDKFPISRPNLTFSTLTVSNMSPEDSSIYLCSVEVIPGETQYFGPGTRLLVL.

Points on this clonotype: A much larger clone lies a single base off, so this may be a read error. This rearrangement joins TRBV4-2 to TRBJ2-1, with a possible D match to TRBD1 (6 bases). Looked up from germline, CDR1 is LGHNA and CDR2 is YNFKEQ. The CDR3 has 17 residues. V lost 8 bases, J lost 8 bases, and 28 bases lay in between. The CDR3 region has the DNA TGTGCCAGCCGCCCCTCACAGGGTGTATCCCCCCAATATGAGCAGTTCTTC. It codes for CASRPSQGVSPQYEQFF.

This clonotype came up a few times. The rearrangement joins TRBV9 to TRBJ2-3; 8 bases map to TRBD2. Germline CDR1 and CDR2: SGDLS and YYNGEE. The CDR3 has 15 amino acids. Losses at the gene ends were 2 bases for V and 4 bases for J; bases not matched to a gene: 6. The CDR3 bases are TGTGCCAGCAGCGTGCGGGGGGAGCCACCAGATACGCAGTATTTT. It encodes CASSVRGEPPDTQYF.

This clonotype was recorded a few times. The CDR3 DNA reads as TGTGCCAGCAGTGTCCTCTCGACTAGCGGTCATGAGCAGTTCTTC. It encodes CASSVLSTSGHEQFF. The chain is built from TRBV25-1 and TRBJ2-1; 9 nucleotides agree with TRBD2. CDR3 length: 15 residues. With 4 bases clipped from V and 8 bases from J, the junction kept 9 bases outside the gene matches. Germline loops: CDR1 MGHDK, CDR2 SYGVNS.

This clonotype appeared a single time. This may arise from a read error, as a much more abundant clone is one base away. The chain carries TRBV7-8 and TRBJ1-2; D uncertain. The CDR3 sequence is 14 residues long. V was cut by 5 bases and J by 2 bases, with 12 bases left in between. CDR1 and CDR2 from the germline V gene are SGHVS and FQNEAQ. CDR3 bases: TGTGCCAGCAGCCCTGCAAGGGTAAACTATGGCTACACCTTC. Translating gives CASSPARVNYGYTF.

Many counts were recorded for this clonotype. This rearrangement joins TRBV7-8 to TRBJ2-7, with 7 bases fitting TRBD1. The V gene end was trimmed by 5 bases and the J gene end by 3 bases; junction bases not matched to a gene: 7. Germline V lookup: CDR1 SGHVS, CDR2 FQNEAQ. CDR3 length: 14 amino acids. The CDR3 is CASSPPGQLYEQYF. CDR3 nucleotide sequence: TGTGCCAGCAGCCCGCCGGGACAGCTCTACGAGCAGTACTTC.

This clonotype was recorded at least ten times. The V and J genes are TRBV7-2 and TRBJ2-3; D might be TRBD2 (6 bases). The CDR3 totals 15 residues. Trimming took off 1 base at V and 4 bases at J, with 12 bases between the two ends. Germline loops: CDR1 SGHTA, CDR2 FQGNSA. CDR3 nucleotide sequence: TGTGCCAGCAGCTTAGGACCGGGGGAGGCAGATACGCAGTATTTT. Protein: CASSLGPGEADTQYF. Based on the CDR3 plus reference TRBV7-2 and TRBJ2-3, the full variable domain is GAGVSQSPSNKVTEKGKDVELRCDPISGHTALYWYRQSLGQGLEFLIYFQGNSAPDKSGLPSDRFSAERTGGSVSTLTIQRTQQEDSAVYLCASSLGPGEADTQYFGPGTRLTVL.

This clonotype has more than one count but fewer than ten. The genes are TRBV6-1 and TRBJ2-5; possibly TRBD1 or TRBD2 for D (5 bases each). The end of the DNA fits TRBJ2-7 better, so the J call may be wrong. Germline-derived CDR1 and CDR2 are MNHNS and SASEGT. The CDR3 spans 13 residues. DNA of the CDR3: TGTGCCAGCGGGCGGGCGCCAGGGTACGAGCAGTACTTC. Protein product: CASGRAPGYEQYF.

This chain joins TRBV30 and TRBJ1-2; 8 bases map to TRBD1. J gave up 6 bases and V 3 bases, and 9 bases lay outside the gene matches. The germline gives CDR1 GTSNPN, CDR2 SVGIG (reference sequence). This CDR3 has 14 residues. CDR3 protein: CAWREGTGQNGYTF. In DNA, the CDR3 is TGTGCCTGGAGGGAAGGGACAGGACAAAATGGCTACACCTTC. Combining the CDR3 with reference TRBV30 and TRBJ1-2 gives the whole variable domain SQTIHQWPATLVQPVGSPLSLECTVEGTSNPNLYWYRQAAGRGLQLLFYSVGIGQISSEVPQNLSASRPQDRQFILSSKKLLLSDSGFYLCAWREGTGQNGYTFGSGTRLTVV.

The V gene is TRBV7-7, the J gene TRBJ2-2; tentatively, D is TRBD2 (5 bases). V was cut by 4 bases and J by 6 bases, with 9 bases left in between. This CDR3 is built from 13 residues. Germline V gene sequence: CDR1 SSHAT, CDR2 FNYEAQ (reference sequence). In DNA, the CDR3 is TGTGCCAGCAGCTCACTAGGCGCCGGGGAGCTGTTTTTT. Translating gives CASSSLGAGELFF. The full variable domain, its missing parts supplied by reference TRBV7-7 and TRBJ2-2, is GAGVSQSPRYKVTKRGQDVTLRCDPISSHATLYWYQQALGQGPEFLTYFNYEAQPDKSGLPSDRFSAERPEGSISTLTIQRTEQRDSAMYRCASSSLGAGELFFGEGSRLTVL.

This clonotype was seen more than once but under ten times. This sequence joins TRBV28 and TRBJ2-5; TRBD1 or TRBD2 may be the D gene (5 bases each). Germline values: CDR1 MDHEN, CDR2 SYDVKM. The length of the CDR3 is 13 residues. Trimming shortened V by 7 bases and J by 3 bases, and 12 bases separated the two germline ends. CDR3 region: CASKGDGKETQYF. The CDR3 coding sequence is TGTGCCAGCAAAGGGGACGGAAAAGAGACCCAGTACTTC. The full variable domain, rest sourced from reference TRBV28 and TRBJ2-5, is DVKVTQSSRYLVKRTGEKVFLECVQDMDHENMFWYRQDPGLGLRLIYFSYDVKMKEKGDIPEGYSVSREKKERFSLILESASTNQTSMYLCASKGDGKETQYFGPGTRLLVL.